This T cell receptor beta chain was retrieved from a study of blood T cell repertoires in COVID-19. Germline V lookup: CDR1 MGHDK, CDR2 SYGVNS. The CDR3 runs 14 residues. After removal of 4 bases from V and 3 bases from J, the junction contained 5 bases not matched to a gene. Repertoires were generated with immunoSEQ multiplex PCR, while TCRdb's copy carries only in-frame clones and drops some. The sample yields around 180,000 clones, 70% to 90% seen once. The specimen was peripheral blood. The V and J genes are TRBV25-1 and TRBJ1-2; 7 nucleotides align to TRBD1. This clonotype originated in a man in his 70s with active or convalescent COVID-19. CDR3 sequence: CASSVDREDYGYTF. In DNA, the CDR3 is TGTGCCAGCAGTGTCGACAGGGAGGACTATGGCTACACCTTC.